Sequencing of this TCR beta chain was carried out in a study of cytomegalovirus exposure and HLA in healthy donors. PCR was performed using 60 Vbeta and 13 Jbeta primers. Profiled with immunoSEQ multiplex PCR; TCRdb holds only in-frame clones, not every one. This sample carries 190,000 or so clones, around 86% of them seen once, and the ten largest clones take more than 1.5%. Whole-study findings and limits: According to an earlier analysis, most TCR beta V segments yielded productive rearrangements about 90% or about 30% of the time.

Regarding this clone: What it binds is not known.

Material: PBMCs. The sequence derives from a man aged 50 or older in good health and CMV-seronegative.

CDR3 DNA: TGTGCCAGCAGTTACCTAGCGGTTTACACAGATACGCAGTATTTT. Its translation is CASSYLAVYTDTQYF. The V call is TRBV6-5, the J call TRBJ2-3, with 7 bases fitting TRBD2. V shed 2 bases and J 2 bases; nucleotides not matched to a gene: 4. The CDR3 runs 15 residues. Germline CDR1 is MNHEY and CDR2 is SVGAGI.